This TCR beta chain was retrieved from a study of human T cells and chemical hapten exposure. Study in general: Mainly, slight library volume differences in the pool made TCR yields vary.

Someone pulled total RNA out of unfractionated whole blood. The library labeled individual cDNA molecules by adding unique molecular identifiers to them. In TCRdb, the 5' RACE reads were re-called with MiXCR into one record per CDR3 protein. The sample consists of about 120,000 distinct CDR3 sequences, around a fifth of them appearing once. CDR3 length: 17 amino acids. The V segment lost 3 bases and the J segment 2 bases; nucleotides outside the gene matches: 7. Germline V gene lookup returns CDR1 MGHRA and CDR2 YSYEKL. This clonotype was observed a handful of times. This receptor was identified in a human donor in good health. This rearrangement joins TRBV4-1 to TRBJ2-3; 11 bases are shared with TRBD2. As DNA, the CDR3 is TGCGCCAGCAGCCAGAAGACGGGACTAGCGGACACAGATACGCAGTATTTT. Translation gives CASSQKTGLADTDTQYF.